This paragraph reports one T cell receptor (beta chain). In assigning cohorts, the study relied on participant-reported clinical history. Recovery meant two consecutive negative NP/OP PCR tests, professional clearance, or resolved symptoms. This CDR3 region has 15 residues. After removal of 2 bases from V and 7 bases from J, the junction contained 6 bases not matched to a gene. Germline V lookup: CDR1 MDHEN, CDR2 SYDVKM. The data originate from a study of blood T cell repertoires in COVID-19. Whole-study context: The United States, Italy and Spain provided the acute and convalescent COVID-19 samples.

Clones were read by immunoSEQ multiplex PCR, and TCRdb kept only the in-frame ones, dropping some. The table shows roughly 200,000 clones, with 88% occurring only once. The V and J genes are TRBV28 and TRBJ1-2; 11 nucleotides line up with TRBD1. This TCR was recovered from a woman aged 25 to 39 who had recovered from COVID-19. Material for sequencing was PBMCs or T cells enriched from blood (not recorded which). This CDR3 is CASSLKGQGEGGYTF. The DNA of the CDR3 is TGTGCCAGCAGTTTAAAGGGACAGGGGGAAGGTGGCTACACCTTC.